This TCR beta chain was identified during a study of CD8 T cells in ankylosing spondylitis (dated by TCRdb to about 2017). Study-level background: The study set out to find disease-linked TCR variants by profiling T cell receptor beta repertoires in ankylosing spondylitis patients and healthy donors. Samples of peripheral blood were taken, and for ankylosing spondylitis patients, synovial fluid was collected as well. The full study cohort comprised 20 to 25 ankylosing spondylitis patients and some 110 healthy donors. On the study overall, not on this receptor specifically: The disease-linked clones showed a CD8+ phenotype and occurred at relatively low frequencies in peripheral blood. Some motif variants had previously been reported in the synovial fluid and blood of reactive arthritis patients, which suggests shared mechanisms of disease initiation. Blood from ankylosing spondylitis patients appeared to be characterized by a TCR beta motif composed of under 10 highly homologous amino acid variants. According to the report, matched synovial fluid samples from ankylosing spondylitis patients were significantly enriched for the disease-linked clones.

This clonotype was picked up many times. Its recognized antigen is unknown. Per-base qualities were not stored, and no clone one base away is much larger. The sequencer was an Illumina HiSeq 2500. Quantitative 5'-RACE with molecular barcodes was used to prepare TCR beta libraries. Processing in the source paper ran as follows. A new computational method, built on a probabilistic model of VDJ rearrangement, was used to identify disease-linked TCR variants. TCRdb reanalyzed the raw reads on its own, using fastp at Q25 for trimming and MiXCR for clone calling, and kept in-frame beta chains. Rows matching on CDR3 protein sequence are summarized as one entry with the most common DNA and genes. TCRdb's processing, not the study's, gives the V and J calls here. The sample table records 150,000 or so distinct CDR3 sequences; roughly 10% of these occur just once. In total, the top ten clones hold around 29% of the sample.

The TCR comes from a male donor with ankylosing spondylitis or in good health (not recorded which). The sequencing sample was made of blood, either unsorted or a sorted T cell fraction (not recorded which).

CDR3 protein: CASSGPSRNQHF. The DNA is as follows: TGTGCCAGCAGTGGACCGTCTAGGAACCAGCATTTT. This receptor chain uses TRBV27 and TRBJ1-5, with no confident D gene call. The germline V gene encodes CDR1 MNHEY and CDR2 SMNVEV (reference sequence). Between the V and J ends, shortened by 5 bases and 12 bases respectively, the junction contains 14 bases. CDR3 length: 12 amino acids, cysteine to phenylalanine. Only the CDR3 DNA stays, 36 bases, in frame from base 1.